Presented here are 7 T cell receptor beta chains from one specimen sequenced in a study of control samples from healthy donors and cancer patients. Profiling relied on immunoSEQ multiplex PCR, and the TCRdb table lists in-frame clones only, not all of them. This sample has 45,000 to 60,000 clones, with 85% to 95% found just once. Sequencing was done on a sample of blood. All receptors come from a man aged 30 to 45 in good health.

The chain links TRBV5-4 to TRBJ2-3; either TRBD1 or TRBD2 may supply D (5 bases each). Germline-derived CDR1 and CDR2 are SGHNT and YYREEE (reference sequence). With 1 base removed from V and 0 bases from J, the gap between germline ends came to 12 bases. The CDR3 is 16 residues long. The CDR3 spells CASSLKVGDSTDTQYF. CDR3 in DNA: TGTGCCAGCAGCTTGAAGGTCGGGGACAGCACAGATACGCAGTATTTT. Full variable domain (remainder filled in from reference TRBV5-4 and TRBJ2-3): ETGVTQSPTHLIKTRGQQVTLRCSSQSGHNTVSWYQQALGQGPQFIFQYYREEENGRGNFPPRFSGLQFPNYSSELNVNALELDDSALYLCASSLKVGDSTDTQYFGPGTRLTVL.

The genes are TRBV28 and TRBJ1-2, with a weak D call TRBD1 (5 bases). Germline V gene lookup returns CDR1 MDHEN and CDR2 SYDVKM. CDR3 length: 15 residues. V lost 3 bases and J 4 bases, leaving 15 bases between the germline ends. CDR3 in DNA: TGTGCCAGCAGTTTCGGTGGTACGGGGGTCTATGGCTACACCTTC. Encoded protein: CASSFGGTGVYGYTF.

The chain combines TRBV6-1 with TRBJ1-1; 9 bases are shared with TRBD1. Germline V gene lookup returns CDR1 MNHNS and CDR2 SASEGT. The CDR3 consists of 15 residues. The junction had 8 bases not matched to a gene; V was cut back by 3 bases and J by 6 bases. For the CDR3, the DNA is TGTGCCAGCAGTGACCCGGGGACAGGGAATGCTGAAGCTTTCTTT. Protein product: CASSDPGTGNAEAFF.

The CDR3 here is CSGGPSSGNTIYF. The CDR3 coding sequence is TGCAGCGGGGGGCCCAGCTCTGGAAACACCATATATTTT. The gene calls are TRBV29-1 and TRBJ1-3; a weak D match, TRBD1 (6 bases). The CDR3 contains 13 residues. The germline gives CDR1 SQVTM, CDR2 ANQGSEA. Trimming cost V 7 bases and J 0 bases, with 10 bases left between them.

The CDR3 spells CATSPGHGYEQYF. CDR3 sequence (DNA): TGTGCCACCAGCCCGGGACACGGCTACGAGCAGTACTTC. The chain has TRBV24-1 and TRBJ2-7; maybe TRBD1 (6 bases). Per germline, CDR1 KGHDR and CDR2 SFDVKD. The germline V and J ends were trimmed by 7 bases and 3 bases, with 12 bases remaining between them. The CDR3 contains 13 residues.

The chain is built from TRBV5-4 and TRBJ1-2; weak D call: TRBD1 (6 bases). The CDR3 totals 14 residues. Germline V gene lookup returns CDR1 SGHNT and CDR2 YYREEE (reference sequence). V lost 6 bases, J lost 7 bases, and 19 bases lay in between. CDR3 sequence (DNA): TGTGCCAGCACCCCCTTAGGAACAGGGAGTGGCTACACCTTC. Its protein is CASTPLGTGSGYTF.

This chain links TRBV7-2 with TRBJ1-2, with 9 bases matching TRBD1. This CDR3 has 14 amino acids. J was trimmed by 7 bases and V by 7 bases; bases with no gene match: 10. CDR1 and CDR2 from the germline V gene are SGHTA and FQGNSA. CDR3 sequence: CASTAGTGSSGYTF. The CDR3 DNA is TGTGCCAGCACTGCCGGGACAGGGTCAAGTGGCTACACCTTC.